A selection of T cell receptor beta chains follows, all from one sample in a study of blood T cell repertoires in COVID-19. Sequencing used immunoSEQ multiplex PCR; TCRdb keeps in-frame clones, though not all of them. The sample carries fewer than 150,000 clones, roughly 84% recorded once. The material sequenced was peripheral blood. These TCRs come from a human donor in a cohort sampled during active COVID-19. Each CDR3 is given with its conserved first and last residue. D genes are given only for firm matches. The size of a clone is reported for some rows only, either as once, few or many, or as a class for expanded clones.

clone_size: .; v_call: TRBV3-1/TRBV3-2; d_call: .; cdr3_length: 14; j_call: TRBJ1-2; cdr3_aa: CASSQAPGAHGYTF; cdr3_nt: TGTGCCAGCAGCCAAGCCCCAGGGGCGCATGGCTACACCTTC
clone_size: .; v_call: TRBV7-6; d_call: .; cdr3_length: 17; j_call: TRBJ2-2; cdr3_aa: CASSLGRGSVDTGELFF; cdr3_nt: TGTGCCAGCAGCTTGGGCAGGGGATCGGTGGACACCGGGGAGCTGTTTTTT
clone_size: .; v_call: TRBV5-6; d_call: .; cdr3_length: 15; j_call: TRBJ1-5; cdr3_aa: CASSSRTASNQPQHF; cdr3_nt: TGTGCCAGCAGCTCGAGGACAGCCAGCAATCAGCCCCAGCATTTT
clone_size: .; v_call: TRBV7-9; d_call: TRBD2; cdr3_length: 16; j_call: TRBJ2-3; cdr3_aa: CASSYRTSGGTDTQYF; cdr3_nt: TGTGCCAGCAGCTACAGGACTAGCGGGGGGACAGATACGCAGTATTTT
clone_size: .; v_call: TRBV4-1; d_call: .; cdr3_length: 13; j_call: TRBJ1-2; cdr3_aa: CASSQDGGYGYTF; cdr3_nt: TGCGCCAGCAGCCAAGACGGGGGCTATGGCTACACCTTC
clone_size: .; v_call: TRBV5-1; d_call: TRBD1; cdr3_length: 17; j_call: TRBJ2-7; cdr3_aa: CASSLTLQGQTLYEQYF; cdr3_nt: TGCGCCAGCAGCTTGACGTTACAGGGACAGACTCTCTACGAGCAGTACTTC
clone_size: many; v_call: TRBV25-1; d_call: TRBD1; cdr3_length: 15; j_call: TRBJ1-3; cdr3_aa: CASTRTGISGNTIYF; cdr3_nt: TGTGCCAGCACCAGGACAGGCATCTCTGGAAACACCATATATTTT
clone_size: .; v_call: TRBV5-1; d_call: TRBD1; cdr3_length: 15; j_call: TRBJ2-3; cdr3_aa: CASRAQGAPTDTQYF; cdr3_nt: TGCGCCAGCCGCGCTCAGGGGGCGCCCACAGATACGCAGTATTTT
clone_size: .; v_call: TRBV28; d_call: .; cdr3_length: 14; j_call: TRBJ1-1; cdr3_aa: CASSLGGAHTEAFF; cdr3_nt: TGTGCCAGCAGTTTAGGAGGGGCTCACACTGAAGCTTTCTTT
clone_size: .; v_call: TRBV7-2; d_call: .; cdr3_length: 13; j_call: TRBJ1-2; cdr3_aa: CASSHRNNYGYTF; cdr3_nt: TGTGCCAGCAGCCATAGAAACAACTATGGCTACACCTTC